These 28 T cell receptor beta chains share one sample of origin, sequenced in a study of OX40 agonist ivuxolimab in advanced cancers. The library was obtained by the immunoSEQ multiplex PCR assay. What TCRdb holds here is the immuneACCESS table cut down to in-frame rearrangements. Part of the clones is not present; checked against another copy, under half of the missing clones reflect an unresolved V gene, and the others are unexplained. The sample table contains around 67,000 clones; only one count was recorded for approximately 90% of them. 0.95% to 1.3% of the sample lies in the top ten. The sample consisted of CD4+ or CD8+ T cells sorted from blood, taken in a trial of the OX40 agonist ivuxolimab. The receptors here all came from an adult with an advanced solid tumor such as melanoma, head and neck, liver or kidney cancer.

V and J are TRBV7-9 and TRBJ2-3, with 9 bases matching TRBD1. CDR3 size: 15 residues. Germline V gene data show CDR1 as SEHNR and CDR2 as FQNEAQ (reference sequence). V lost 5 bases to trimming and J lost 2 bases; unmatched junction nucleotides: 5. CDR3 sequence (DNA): TGTGCCAGCAGCACTGGACAGGGGTTCACAGATACGCAGTATTTT. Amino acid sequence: CASSTGQGFTDTQYF.

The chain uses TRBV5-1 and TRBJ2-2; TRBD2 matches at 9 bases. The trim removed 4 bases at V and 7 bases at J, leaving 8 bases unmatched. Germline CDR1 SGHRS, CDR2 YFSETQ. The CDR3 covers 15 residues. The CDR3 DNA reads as TGCGCCAGCAGCCTTAGCGGGAGCATTAGCGGGGAGCTGTTTTTT. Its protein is CASSLSGSISGELFF. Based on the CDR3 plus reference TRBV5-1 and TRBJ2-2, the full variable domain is KAGVTQTPRYLIKTRGQQVTLSCSPISGHRSVSWYQQTPGQGLQFLFEYFSETQRNKGNFPGRFSGRQFSNSRSEMNVSTLELGDSALYLCASSLSGSISGELFFGEGSRLTVL.

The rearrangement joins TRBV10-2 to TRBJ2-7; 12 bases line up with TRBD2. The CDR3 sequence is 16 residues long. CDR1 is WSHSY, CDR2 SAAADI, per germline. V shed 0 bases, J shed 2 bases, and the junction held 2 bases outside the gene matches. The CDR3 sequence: CASSESRTSGAYEQYF. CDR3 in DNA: TGCGCCAGCAGTGAGTCCCGGACTAGCGGGGCCTACGAGCAGTACTTC.

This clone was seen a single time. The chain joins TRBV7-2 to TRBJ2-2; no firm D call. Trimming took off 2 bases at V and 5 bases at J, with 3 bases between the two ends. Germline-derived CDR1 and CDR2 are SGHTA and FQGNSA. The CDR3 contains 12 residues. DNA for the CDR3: TGTGCCAGCAGCTTACAGACCGGGGAGCTGTTTTTT. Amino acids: CASSLQTGELFF. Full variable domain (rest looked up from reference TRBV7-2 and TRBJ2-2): GAGVSQSPSNKVTEKGKDVELRCDPISGHTALYWYRQSLGQGLEFLIYFQGNSAPDKSGLPSDRFSAERTGGSVSTLTIQRTQQEDSAVYLCASSLQTGELFFGEGSRLTVL.

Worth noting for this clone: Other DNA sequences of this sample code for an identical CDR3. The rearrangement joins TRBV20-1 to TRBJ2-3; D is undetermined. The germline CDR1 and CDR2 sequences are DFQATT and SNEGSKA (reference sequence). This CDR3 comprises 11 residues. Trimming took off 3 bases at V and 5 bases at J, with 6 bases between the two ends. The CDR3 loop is CSARTGDTQYF. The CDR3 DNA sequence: TGCAGTGCTAGGACGGGAGATACGCAGTATTTT.

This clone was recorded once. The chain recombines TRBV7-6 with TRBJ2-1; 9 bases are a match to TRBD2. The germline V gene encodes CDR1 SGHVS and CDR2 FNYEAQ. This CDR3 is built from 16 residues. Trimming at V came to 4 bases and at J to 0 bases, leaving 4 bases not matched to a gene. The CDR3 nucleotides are TGTGCCAGCAGCTATTCTAGCGGGACCTCCTACAATGAGCAGTTCTTC. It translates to CASSYSSGTSYNEQFF.

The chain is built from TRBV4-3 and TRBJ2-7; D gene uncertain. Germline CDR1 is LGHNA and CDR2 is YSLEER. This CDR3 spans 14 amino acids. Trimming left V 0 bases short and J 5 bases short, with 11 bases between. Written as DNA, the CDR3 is TGCGCCAGCAGCCAAGATCTCGGCGTCGACGAGCAGTACTTC. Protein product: CASSQDLGVDEQYF.

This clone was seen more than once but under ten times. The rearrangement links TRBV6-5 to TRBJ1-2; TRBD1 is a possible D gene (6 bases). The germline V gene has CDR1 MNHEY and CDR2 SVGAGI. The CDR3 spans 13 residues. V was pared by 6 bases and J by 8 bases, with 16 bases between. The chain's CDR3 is CASSPTGRGGYTF. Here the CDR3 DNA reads TGTGCCAGCAGCCCCACAGGGAGGGGCGGCTACACCTTC.

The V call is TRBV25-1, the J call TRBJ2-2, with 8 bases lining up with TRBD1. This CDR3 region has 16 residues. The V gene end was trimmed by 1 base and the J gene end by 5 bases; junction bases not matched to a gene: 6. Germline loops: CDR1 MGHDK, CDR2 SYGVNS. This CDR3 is CASSEFGQGRTGELFF. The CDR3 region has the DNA TGTGCCAGCAGTGAATTTGGACAGGGACGAACCGGGGAGCTGTTTTTT.

As DNA, the CDR3 is TGCAGCGCGACAGGGGTTGAGACCCAGTACTTC. Translation gives CSATGVETQYF. The chain is built from TRBV29-1 and TRBJ2-5; 8 bases map to TRBD1. Per the germline V gene, CDR1 is SQVTM and CDR2 is ANQGSEA. CDR3 length equals 11 residues. V dropped 7 bases and J dropped 5; count of bases not matched to a gene: 3.

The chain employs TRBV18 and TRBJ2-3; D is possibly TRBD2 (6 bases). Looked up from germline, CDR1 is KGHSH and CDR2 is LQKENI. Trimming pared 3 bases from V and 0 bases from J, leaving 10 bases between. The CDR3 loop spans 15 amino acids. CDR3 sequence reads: CASSPFSGSTDTQYF. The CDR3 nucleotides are TGTGCCAGCTCACCGTTTAGCGGTAGCACAGATACGCAGTATTTT.

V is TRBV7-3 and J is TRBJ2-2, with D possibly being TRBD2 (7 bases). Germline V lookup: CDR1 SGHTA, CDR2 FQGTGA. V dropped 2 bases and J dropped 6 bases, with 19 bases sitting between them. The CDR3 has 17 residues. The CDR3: CASSLRGAGHSPGELFF. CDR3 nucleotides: TGTGCCAGCAGCTTACGGGGGGCAGGGCATTCACCCGGGGAGCTGTTTTTT.

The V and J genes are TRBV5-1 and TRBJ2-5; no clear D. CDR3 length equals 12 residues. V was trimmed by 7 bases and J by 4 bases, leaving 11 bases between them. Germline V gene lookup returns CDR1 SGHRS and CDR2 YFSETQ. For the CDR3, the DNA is TGCGCCAGCCAGGACCAACTAGAGACCCAGTACTTC. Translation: CASQDQLETQYF.

CDR3 DNA sequence: TGCGCCAGCAGCATCCCACTGCTAGCGGGCGGCACAGATACGCAGTATTTT. It yields the protein CASSIPLLAGGTDTQYF. The chain employs TRBV5-1 and TRBJ2-3, with 8 bases that match TRBD2. The V segment lost 4 bases and the J segment 1 base; nucleotides outside the gene matches: 11. CDR3 length: 17 residues. The germline CDR1 and CDR2 sequences are SGHRS and YFSETQ. The full variable domain, completed using reference TRBV5-1 and TRBJ2-3, is KAGVTQTPRYLIKTRGQQVTLSCSPISGHRSVSWYQQTPGQGLQFLFEYFSETQRNKGNFPGRFSGRQFSNSRSEMNVSTLELGDSALYLCASSIPLLAGGTDTQYFGPGTRLTVL.

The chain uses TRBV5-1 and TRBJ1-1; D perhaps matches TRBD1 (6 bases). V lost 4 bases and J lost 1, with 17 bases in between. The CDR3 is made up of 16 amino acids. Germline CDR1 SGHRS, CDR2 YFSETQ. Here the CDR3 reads CASSPLYGTTNTEAFF. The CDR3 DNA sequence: TGCGCCAGCAGCCCCCTTTACGGGACAACGAACACTGAAGCTTTCTTT.

The CDR3 loop is CASRPGTHTDTQYF. CDR3 nucleotides: TGTGCCAGCAGACCCGGGACTCACACAGATACGCAGTATTTT. The rearrangement uses TRBV27 and TRBJ2-3; tentative D call: TRBD2 (6 bases). V lost 6 bases and J 2 bases, leaving 12 bases between the germline ends. CDR3 length: 14 amino acids. Germline V gives CDR1 MNHEY, CDR2 SMNVEV (reference sequence).

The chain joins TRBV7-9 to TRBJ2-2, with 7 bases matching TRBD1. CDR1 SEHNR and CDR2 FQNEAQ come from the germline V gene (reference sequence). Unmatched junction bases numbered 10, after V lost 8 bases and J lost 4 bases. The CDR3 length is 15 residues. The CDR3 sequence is CASVKNRGPTGELFF. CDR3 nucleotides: TGTGCCAGCGTCAAAAACAGGGGCCCCACCGGGGAGCTGTTTTTT.

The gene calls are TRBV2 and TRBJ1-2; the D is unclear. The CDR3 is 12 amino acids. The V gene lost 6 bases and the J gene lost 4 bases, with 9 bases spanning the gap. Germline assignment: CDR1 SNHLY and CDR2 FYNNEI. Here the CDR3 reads CASRRISYGYTF. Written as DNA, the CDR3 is TGTGCCAGCAGGCGTATCAGCTATGGCTACACCTTC.

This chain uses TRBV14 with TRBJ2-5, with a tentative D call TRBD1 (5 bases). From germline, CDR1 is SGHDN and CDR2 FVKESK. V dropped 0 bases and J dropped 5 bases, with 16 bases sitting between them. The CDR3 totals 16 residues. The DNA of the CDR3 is TGTGCCAGCAGCCAAGATCCAGGGATTAAGGTGGAGACCCAGTACTTC. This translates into CASSQDPGIKVETQYF.

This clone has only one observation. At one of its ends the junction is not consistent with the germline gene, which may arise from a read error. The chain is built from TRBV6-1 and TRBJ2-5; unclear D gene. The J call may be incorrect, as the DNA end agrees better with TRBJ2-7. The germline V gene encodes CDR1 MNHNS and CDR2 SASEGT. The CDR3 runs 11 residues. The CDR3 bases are TGTGCCAGCACTGAAGCCTACGAGCAGTACTTC. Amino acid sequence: CASTEAYEQYF.

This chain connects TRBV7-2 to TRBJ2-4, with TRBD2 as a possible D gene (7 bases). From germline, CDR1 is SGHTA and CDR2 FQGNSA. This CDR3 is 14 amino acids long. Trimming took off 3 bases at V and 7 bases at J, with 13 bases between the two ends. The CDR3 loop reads CASSFTGGENIQYF. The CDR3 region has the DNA TGTGCCAGCAGCTTTACGGGGGGCGAGAACATTCAGTACTTC.

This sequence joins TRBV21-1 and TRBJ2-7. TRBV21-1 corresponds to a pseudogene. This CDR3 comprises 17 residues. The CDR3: CASITHRGERSSYEQYF. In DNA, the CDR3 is TGTGCCAGCATTACCCACAGAGGAGAACGTAGCTCCTACGAGCAGTACTTC.

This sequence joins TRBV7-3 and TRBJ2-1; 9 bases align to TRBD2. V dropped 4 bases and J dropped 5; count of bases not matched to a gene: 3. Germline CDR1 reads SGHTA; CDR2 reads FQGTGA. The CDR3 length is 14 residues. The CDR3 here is CASSWASGDNEQFF. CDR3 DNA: TGTGCCAGCAGCTGGGCTAGCGGGGACAATGAGCAGTTCTTC.

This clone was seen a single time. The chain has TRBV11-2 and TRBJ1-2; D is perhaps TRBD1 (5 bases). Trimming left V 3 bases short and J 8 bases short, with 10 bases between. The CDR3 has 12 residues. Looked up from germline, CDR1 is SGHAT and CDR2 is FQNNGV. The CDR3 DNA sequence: TGTGCCAGCAGCTTTAGGGGCCAAGGCTACACCTTC. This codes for CASSFRGQGYTF.

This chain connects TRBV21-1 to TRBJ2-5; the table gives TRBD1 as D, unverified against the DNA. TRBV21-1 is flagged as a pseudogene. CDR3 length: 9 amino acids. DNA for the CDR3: TGTGCCTGGCAGGAGACCCAGTACTTC. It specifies CAWQETQYF.

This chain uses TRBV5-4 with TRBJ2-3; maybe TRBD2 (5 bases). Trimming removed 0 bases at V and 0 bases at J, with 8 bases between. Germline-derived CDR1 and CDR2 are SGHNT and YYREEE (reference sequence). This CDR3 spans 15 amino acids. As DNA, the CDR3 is TGTGCCAGCAGCTTGGAACTAGAGAGCACAGATACGCAGTATTTT. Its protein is CASSLELESTDTQYF.

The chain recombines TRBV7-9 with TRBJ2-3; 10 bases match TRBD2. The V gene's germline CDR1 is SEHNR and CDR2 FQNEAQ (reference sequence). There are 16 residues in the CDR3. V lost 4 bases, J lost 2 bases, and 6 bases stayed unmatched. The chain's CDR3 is CASSSSGGLFTDTQYF. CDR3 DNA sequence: TGTGCCAGCAGCTCTAGCGGGGGCCTTTTCACAGATACGCAGTATTTT.

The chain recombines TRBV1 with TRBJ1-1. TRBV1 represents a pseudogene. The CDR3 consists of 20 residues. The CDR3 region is CTSSRGGGMTGTGSYTEAFF. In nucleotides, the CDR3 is TGCACCAGCAGCCGCGGGGGGGGTATGACCGGGACAGGGAGTTACACTGAAGCTTTCTTT.